This T cell receptor (beta chain) came from a study of cytotoxic CD8 clonotypes in ibrutinib-treated CLL. Regarding the study as a whole: Sampling schedules were unmatched across sustained-remission and progressing patients.

A remark on this clone: Its matching antigen is unknown.

The planned depth of sequencing spanned 1 in 200,000 to 1 in 1 million T cells. Measured with immunoSEQ multiplex PCR; TCRdb has only the in-frame clones, and not every one. This sample has roughly 330,000 clones, with 67% found just once. Sample: PBMCs, taken after 36 months of ibrutinib treatment. This receptor was obtained from a human donor with chronic lymphocytic leukemia.

The CDR3 sequence: CASSLTMETQYF. CDR3 bases: TGTGCCAGCAGCTTGACGATGGAGACCCAGTACTTC. The chain uses TRBV5-5 and TRBJ2-5; no clear D gene. Trimming took off 1 base at V and 5 bases at J, with 6 bases between the two ends. Germline V gene data show CDR1 as SGHKS and CDR2 as YYEKEE (reference sequence). This CDR3 comprises 12 residues.